This T cell receptor (beta chain) was captured in a study of blood T cell repertoires in COVID-19 (dated by TCRdb to 2018 to 2020). About the full investigation: Samples covering the acute and convalescent phases of COVID-19 were provided by collaborators in the United States, Italy and Spain. Sample metadata almost always included a de-identified subject ID, COVID-19 status, age in years and sex. The material from the prospective study consisted of cDNA or gDNA derived from T cells, B-cell-depleted T cells, or PBMCs. The samples were drawn from two sources: the first 160 participants of the ongoing ImmuneRACE study, and some 1,300 subjects contributed by 6 global collaborators. The dataset comprised deeply sampled blood TCRbeta repertoires from subjects exposed to, actively infected with, or recovered from COVID-19. The repertoires were released in a freely available public database meant as a resource for research on the immune response to SARS-CoV-2. Where available, HLA class I and class II types were obtained from metadata supplied by the sample provider rather than from assay-based typing. The research as a whole found: Clinical and demographic metadata were provided uncurated, with the amount varying by source and participant.

Samples from volunteer blood donors who had recovered from COVID-19 were contributed by a second Seattle source. Whole blood was collected in K2EDTA tubes by collaborating institutions according to the institutions' own protocols. For TCRbeta analysis, collaborators shipped samples as frozen whole blood, isolated PBMCs, or DNA extracted from either of those sample types. TCRbeta CDR3 regions were amplified from genomic DNA by means of the immunoSEQ Assay, a bias-controlled multiplex PCR. From the authors' description of their analysis: The number of nucleated cells in each sample was estimated from the amplification of reference gene primers within the assay. Sequence reads were collapsed and filtered to measure the absolute abundance of every unique TCRbeta CDR3 rearrangement. For each sample, productive Simpson clonality was calculated as the square root of Simpson's diversity index over productive rearrangements. TCRdb retrieved this table from immuneACCESS and kept in-frame rearrangements only. Not all clones are present; in checked studies, unresolved V genes account for under half, and no reason is known for the remainder. The DNA gave D and trimming, while V, J and clone size come from that table. This sample comprises roughly 140,000 clones, 80% of them detected only once. Approximately 3.5% of the sample lies in the top ten.

V gives up 1 base and J gives up 7 bases, and the segment between their germline ends measures 17 bases. Per the germline V gene (reference sequence), LGHDT is the CDR1 and YNNKEL is the CDR2. The CDR3, cysteine through phenylalanine, is 16 amino acids long. The only DNA kept is the CDR3, 48 bases in frame from the first base. This clone was seen a few times. What this receptor recognizes is not known. Base-call qualities are not available, and no considerably larger clone is one nucleotide away. Sequenced: peripheral blood. The chain links TRBV3-1 (or the pseudogene TRBV3-2) with TRBJ2-1; the D segment could be TRBD2, given 6 matching bases. The receptor was derived from a man in his sixties or seventies who had recovered from COVID-19. Here the CDR3 is given as CASSQGSSRRENEQFF. The DNA reads TGTGCCAGCAGCCAAGGATCTAGCAGGAGGGAGAATGAGCAGTTCTTC.